The rows below give T cell receptor beta chains drawn from one sample of a study of shared clonotypes between healthy human individuals. Measured with immunoSEQ multiplex PCR; TCRdb has only the in-frame clones, and not every one. The sample lists 550,000 to 650,000 clones, approximately 96% seen once, with 0.11% in the top ten. Sequenced material: naive CD8+ T cells sorted from blood. These receptors all come from a woman under 40 in good health. Each CDR3 is given with its conserved first and last residue. The D gene is left open where the match is weak. Clone size is shown for a subset of rows, as once, few, many or a class of expanded clone.

v_gene,abundance,d_gene,j_gene,CDR3nt,CDR3aa
TRBV6-6,NA,NA,TRBJ2-7,TGTGCCAGCAGTTACTCTGGGACGCCGACCTACGAGCAGTACTTC,CASSYSGTPTYEQYF
TRBV4-1,NA,NA,TRBJ2-3,TGCGCCAGCAGCCACCCCGGACAAGAGAGCACAGATACGCAGTATTTT,CASSHPGQESTDTQYF
TRBV14,NA,NA,TRBJ2-1,TGTGCCAGCAGTATCGTGGTTTTCAATGAGCAGTTCTTC,CASSIVVFNEQFF
TRBV5-8,NA,NA,TRBJ1-4,TGTGCCAGCAGCTTGAGGGTCACTGAAAAACTGTTTTTT,CASSLRVTEKLFF
TRBV4-1,NA,NA,TRBJ2-7,TGCGCCAGCAGCCTTTCAGGGGCCCTGAGCTCCTACGAGCAGTACTTC,CASSLSGALSSYEQYF
TRBV7-8,NA,NA,TRBJ1-5,TGTGCCAGCAGCTTAAATAGACAGCTAAATCAGCCCCAGCATTTT,CASSLNRQLNQPQHF
TRBV7-9,NA,NA,TRBJ2-1,TGTGCCAGCAGCTTAGGTAATGAGCAGTTCTTC,CASSLGNEQFF
TRBV19,NA,NA,TRBJ1-5,TGTGCCAGTAGCCCTCGGCCCGGGGGCCATAGCAATCAGCCCCAGCATTTT,CASSPRPGGHSNQPQHF
TRBV28,NA,NA,TRBJ2-3,TGTGCCAGCAGTTTAGCCCCGAGGACAGATACGCAGTATTTT,CASSLAPRTDTQYF
TRBV19,NA,NA,TRBJ2-5,TGTGCCAGTAGTCTAACCATTAGCAGGAGGAGAGAGACCCAGTACTTC,CASSLTISRRRETQYF
TRBV5-6,NA,NA,TRBJ2-2,TGTGCCAGCAGGGACGGGGCGAACACCGGGGAGCTGTTTTTT,CASRDGANTGELFF
TRBV7-3,once,TRBD2,TRBJ2-7,TGTGCCAGCAGCTTCGCTAGCGGGAGGTACGAGCAGTACTTC,CASSFASGRYEQYF
TRBV9,NA,TRBD1,TRBJ2-2,TGTGCCAGCAGCGCCAGTGGGGGACAGAATTCGTATCCTACCGGGGAGCTGTTTTTT,CASSASGGQNSYPTGELFF
TRBV29-1,NA,NA,TRBJ1-1,TGCAGCGTAGGTGGTGGCACTGAAGCTTTCTTT,CSVGGGTEAFF
TRBV30,NA,NA,TRBJ2-5,TGTGCCTGGACTCATCCCGGCCCTCTAGGTACCCAGTACTTC,CAWTHPGPLGTQYF
TRBV6-5,NA,NA,TRBJ2-7,TGTGCCAGCCCAACCAGGACGCTGAGCTCCTACGAGCAGTACTTC,CASPTRTLSSYEQYF